This TCR beta chain comes out of a study of patients and donors after allogeneic stem cell transplantation. TCRdb itself ran the RT-PCR reads through MiXCR, one entry per CDR3 protein. The sample contains around 240,000 distinct CDR3 sequences, 13% to 15% of which appear only once. This clonotype came up a few times. The length of the CDR3 is 13 residues. The V and J ends lost 9 bases and 3 bases, in that order; junction bases with no gene match: 5. In germline, CDR1 is LNHDA, CDR2 SQIVND (reference sequence). Sequenced input: blood, either unsorted or a sorted T cell fraction (not recorded which). The origin of this receptor is a human donor who was either an allogeneic HSCT recipient or a stem cell or donor lymphocyte infusion donor (not recorded which). It is not recorded whose cells these are; they may come from a transplant donor. V usage is TRBV19 and J usage is TRBJ1-5; TRBD1 matches at 7 bases. The CDR3 protein is CASRDSHNQPQHF. The CDR3 region has the DNA TGTGCCAGCCGGGACAGCCACAATCAGCCCCAGCATTTT.